This T cell receptor (beta chain) originates from a study of T cells in narcolepsy. This CDR3 contains 13 residues. The germline V gene encodes CDR1 GTSNPN and CDR2 SVGIG (reference sequence). Germline trimming cut 6 bases from V and 7 bases from J; bases unmatched to any gene: 6. Profiled with immunoSEQ multiplex PCR; TCRdb holds only in-frame clones, not every one. The sample holds some 30,000 clones, 70% to 90% seen once. The TCR originated in a human donor in good health. The sequenced sample consisted of memory (CD45RA-) CD4+ T cells from blood. This chain joins TRBV30 and TRBJ1-6, with 7 bases lining up with TRBD1. The CDR3 spells CACPQGRNSPLHF. CDR3 DNA: TGTGCCTGCCCACAGGGGCGGAATTCACCCCTCCACTTT.